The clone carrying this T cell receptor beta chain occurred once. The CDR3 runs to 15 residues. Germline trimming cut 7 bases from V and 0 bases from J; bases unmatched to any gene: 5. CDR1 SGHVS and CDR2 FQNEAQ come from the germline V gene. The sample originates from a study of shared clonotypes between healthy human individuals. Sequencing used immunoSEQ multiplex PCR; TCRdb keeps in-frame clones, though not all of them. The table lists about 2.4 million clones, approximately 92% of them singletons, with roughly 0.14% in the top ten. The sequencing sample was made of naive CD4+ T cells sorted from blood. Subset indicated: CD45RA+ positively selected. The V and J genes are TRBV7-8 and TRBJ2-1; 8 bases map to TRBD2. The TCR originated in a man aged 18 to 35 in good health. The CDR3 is CASTRGGSSYNEQFF. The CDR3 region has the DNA TGTGCCAGCACCCGGGGGGGGAGCTCCTACAATGAGCAGTTCTTC. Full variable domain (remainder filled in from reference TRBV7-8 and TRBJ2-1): GAGVSQSPRYKVAKRGQDVALRCDPISGHVSLFWYQQALGQGPEFLTYFQNEAQLDKSGLPSDRFFAERPEGSVSTLKIQRTQQEDSAVYLCASTRGGSSYNEQFFGPGTRLTVL.